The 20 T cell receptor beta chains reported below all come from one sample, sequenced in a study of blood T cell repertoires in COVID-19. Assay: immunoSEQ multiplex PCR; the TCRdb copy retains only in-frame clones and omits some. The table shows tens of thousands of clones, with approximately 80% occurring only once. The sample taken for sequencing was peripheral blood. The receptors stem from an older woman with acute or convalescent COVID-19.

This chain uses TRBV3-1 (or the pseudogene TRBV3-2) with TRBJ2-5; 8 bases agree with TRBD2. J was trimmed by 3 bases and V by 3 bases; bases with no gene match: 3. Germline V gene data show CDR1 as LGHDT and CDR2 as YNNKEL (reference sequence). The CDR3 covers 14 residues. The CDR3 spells CASSQLSGKETQYF. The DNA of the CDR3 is TGTGCCAGCAGCCAGCTTAGCGGGAAAGAGACCCAGTACTTC.

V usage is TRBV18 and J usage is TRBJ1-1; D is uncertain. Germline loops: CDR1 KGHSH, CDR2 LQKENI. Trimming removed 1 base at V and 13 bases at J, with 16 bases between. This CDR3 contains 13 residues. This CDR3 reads CASSPQDGLLGFF. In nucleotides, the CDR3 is TGTGCCAGCTCACCACAGGACGGACTATTAGGTTTCTTT.

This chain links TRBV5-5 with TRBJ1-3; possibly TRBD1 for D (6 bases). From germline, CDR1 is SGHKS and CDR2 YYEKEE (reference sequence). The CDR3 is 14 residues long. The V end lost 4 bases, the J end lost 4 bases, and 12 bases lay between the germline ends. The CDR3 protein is CASSRGQGGNTIYF. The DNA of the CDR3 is TGTGCCAGCAGCCGGGGACAAGGGGGAAACACCATATATTTT.

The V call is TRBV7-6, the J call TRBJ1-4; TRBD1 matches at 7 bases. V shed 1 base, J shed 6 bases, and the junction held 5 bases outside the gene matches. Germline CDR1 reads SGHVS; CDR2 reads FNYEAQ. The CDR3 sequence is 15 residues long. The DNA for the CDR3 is TGTGCCAGCAGCTTAGTAGGCAGGGGGGATGAAAAACTGTTTTTT. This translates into CASSLVGRGDEKLFF.

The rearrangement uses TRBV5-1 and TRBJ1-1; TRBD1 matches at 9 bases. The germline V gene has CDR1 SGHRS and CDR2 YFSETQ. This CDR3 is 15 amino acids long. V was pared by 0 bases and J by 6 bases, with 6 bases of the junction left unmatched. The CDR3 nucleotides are TGCGCCAGCAGCTTGGGACAGGGGGGCCAGGCTGAAGCTTTCTTT. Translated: CASSLGQGGQAEAFF.

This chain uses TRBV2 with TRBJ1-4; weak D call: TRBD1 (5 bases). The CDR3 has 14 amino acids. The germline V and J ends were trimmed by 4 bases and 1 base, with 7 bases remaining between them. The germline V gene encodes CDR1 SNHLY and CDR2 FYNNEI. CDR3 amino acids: CASSAQGTNEKLFF. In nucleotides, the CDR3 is TGTGCCAGCAGTGCCCAGGGAACTAATGAAAAACTGTTTTTT.

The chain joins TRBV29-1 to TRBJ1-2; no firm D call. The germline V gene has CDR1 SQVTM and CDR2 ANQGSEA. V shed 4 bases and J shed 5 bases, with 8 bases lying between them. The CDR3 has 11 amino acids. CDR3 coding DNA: TGCAGCGTTGTAACCGGTTATGGCTACACCTTC. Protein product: CSVVTGYGYTF.

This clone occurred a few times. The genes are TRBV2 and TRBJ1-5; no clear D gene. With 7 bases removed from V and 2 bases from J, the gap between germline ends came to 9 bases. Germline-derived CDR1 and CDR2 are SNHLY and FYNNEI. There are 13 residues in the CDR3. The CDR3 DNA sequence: TGTGCCAGCAAACGGGAGGGCAATCAGCCCCAGCATTTT. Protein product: CASKREGNQPQHF.

DNA for the CDR3: TGTGCCAGTAGCATGGATGGGGCATGGGTCAGCACTGAAGCTTTCTTT. It specifies CASSMDGAWVSTEAFF. V usage is TRBV19 and J usage is TRBJ1-1; tentative D call: TRBD1 (5 bases). The CDR3 is made up of 16 amino acids. Between the trimmed V and J ends, which lost 6 bases and 4 bases, there was a span of 21 bases. The germline V gene encodes CDR1 LNHDA and CDR2 SQIVND (reference sequence).

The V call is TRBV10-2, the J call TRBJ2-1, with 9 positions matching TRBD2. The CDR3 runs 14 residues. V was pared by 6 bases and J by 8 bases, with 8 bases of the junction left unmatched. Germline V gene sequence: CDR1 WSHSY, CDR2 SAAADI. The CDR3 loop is CASSPSGTSDEQFF. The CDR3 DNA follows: TGCGCCAGCAGCCCTAGCGGGACGAGCGATGAGCAGTTCTTC.

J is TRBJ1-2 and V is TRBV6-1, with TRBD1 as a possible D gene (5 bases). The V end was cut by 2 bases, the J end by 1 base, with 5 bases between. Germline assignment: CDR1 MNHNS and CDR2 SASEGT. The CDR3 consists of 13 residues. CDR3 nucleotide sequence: TGTGCCAGCAGTGAAAGGGGTAACTATGGCTACACCTTC. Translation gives CASSERGNYGYTF.

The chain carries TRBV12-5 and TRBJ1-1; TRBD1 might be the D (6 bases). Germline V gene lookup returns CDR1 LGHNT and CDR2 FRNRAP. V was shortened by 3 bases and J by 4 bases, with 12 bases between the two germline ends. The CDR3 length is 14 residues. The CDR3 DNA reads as TGTGCTAGTGGTTTAGAACAGGGATCCACTGAAGCTTTCTTT. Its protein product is CASGLEQGSTEAFF. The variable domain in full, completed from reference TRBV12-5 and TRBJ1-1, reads DARVTQTPRHKVTEMGQEVTMRCQPILGHNTVFWYRQTMMQGLELLAYFRNRAPLDDSGMPKDRFSAEMPDATLATLKIQPSEPRDSAVYFCASGLEQGSTEAFFGQGTRLTVV.

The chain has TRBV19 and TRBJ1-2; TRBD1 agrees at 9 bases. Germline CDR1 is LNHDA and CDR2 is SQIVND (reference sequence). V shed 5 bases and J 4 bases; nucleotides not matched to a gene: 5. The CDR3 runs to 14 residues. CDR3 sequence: CASSVQGAGYGYTF. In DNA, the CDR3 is TGTGCCAGTAGTGTACAGGGGGCGGGCTATGGCTACACCTTC.

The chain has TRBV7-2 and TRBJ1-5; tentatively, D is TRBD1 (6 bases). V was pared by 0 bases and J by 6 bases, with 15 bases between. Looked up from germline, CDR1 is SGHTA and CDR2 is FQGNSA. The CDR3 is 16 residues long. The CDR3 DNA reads TGTGCCAGCAGCTTAGCGGCGGGGGCTGGAAGTCAGCCCCAGCATTTT. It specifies CASSLAAGAGSQPQHF.

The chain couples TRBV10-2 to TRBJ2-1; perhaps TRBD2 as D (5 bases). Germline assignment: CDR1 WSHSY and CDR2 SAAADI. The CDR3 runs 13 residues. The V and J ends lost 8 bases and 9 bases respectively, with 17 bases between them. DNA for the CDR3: TGCGCCAGCGCTCGGGAAAGACGCCGTGAGCAGTTCTTC. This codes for CASARERRREQFF.

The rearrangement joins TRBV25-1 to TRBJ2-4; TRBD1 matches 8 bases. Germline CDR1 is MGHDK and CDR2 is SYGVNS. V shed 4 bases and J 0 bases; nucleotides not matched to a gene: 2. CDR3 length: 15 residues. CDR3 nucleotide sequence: TGTGCCAGCAGTGGAGGACAGGGAGCCAAAAACATTCAGTACTTC. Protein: CASSGGQGAKNIQYF.

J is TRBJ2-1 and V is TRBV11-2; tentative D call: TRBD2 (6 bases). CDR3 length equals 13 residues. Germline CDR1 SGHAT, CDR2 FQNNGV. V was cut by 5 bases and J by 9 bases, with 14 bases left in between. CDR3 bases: TGTGCCAGCAGCCTCCAGACTAGTACTGAGCAGTTCTTC. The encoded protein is CASSLQTSTEQFF.

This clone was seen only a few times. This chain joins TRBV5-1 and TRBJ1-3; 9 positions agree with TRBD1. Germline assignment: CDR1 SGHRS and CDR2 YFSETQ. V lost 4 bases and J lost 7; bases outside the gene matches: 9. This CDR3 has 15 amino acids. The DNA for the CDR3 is TGCGCCAGCAGCCCAGGGGGTACAGGGGGCAACACCATATATTTT. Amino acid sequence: CASSPGGTGGNTIYF. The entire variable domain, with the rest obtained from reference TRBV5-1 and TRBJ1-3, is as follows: KAGVTQTPRYLIKTRGQQVTLSCSPISGHRSVSWYQQTPGQGLQFLFEYFSETQRNKGNFPGRFSGRQFSNSRSEMNVSTLELGDSALYLCASSPGGTGGNTIYFGEGSWLTVV.

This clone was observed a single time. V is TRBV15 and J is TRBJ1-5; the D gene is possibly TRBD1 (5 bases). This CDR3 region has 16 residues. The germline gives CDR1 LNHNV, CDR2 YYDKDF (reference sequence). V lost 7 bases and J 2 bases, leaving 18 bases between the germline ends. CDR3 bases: TGTGCCACCACTCGGGTTTTTAAACAGGGCAATCAGCCCCAGCATTTT. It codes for CATTRVFKQGNQPQHF. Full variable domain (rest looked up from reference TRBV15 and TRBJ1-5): DAMVIQNPRYQVTQFGKPVTLSCSQTLNHNVMYWYQQKSSQAPKLLFHYYDKDFNNEADTPDNFQSRRPNTSFCFLDIRSPGLGDTAMYLCATTRVFKQGNQPQHFGDGTRLSIL.

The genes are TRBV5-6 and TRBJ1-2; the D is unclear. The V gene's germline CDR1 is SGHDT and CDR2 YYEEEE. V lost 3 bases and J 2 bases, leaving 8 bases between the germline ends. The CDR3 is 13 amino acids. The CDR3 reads CASSYTPNYGYTF. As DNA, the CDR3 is TGTGCCAGCAGCTATACACCGAACTATGGCTACACCTTC.